This T cell receptor beta chain was captured by sequencing in a study of T cell responses to AZD1222 COVID-19 vaccine. Study-wide findings and caveats: Of spike-specific TCRs, nearly half reportedly target regions left unmutated in variants. White British people made up most donors, females outnumbered males, and clonal diversity was possibly underestimated. After two AZD1222 doses, spike-specific TCR breadth and depth rose versus day 0.

On this clone itself: Its antigen is currently unknown.

Measured with immunoSEQ multiplex PCR; TCRdb has only the in-frame clones, and not every one. The table shows 110,000 to 150,000 clones, with around 88% occurring only once. The CDR3 runs 13 residues. The V segment lost 2 bases and the J segment 6 bases; nucleotides outside the gene matches: 4. The germline V gene has CDR1 GTSNPN and CDR2 SVGIG (reference sequence). This receptor was identified in an adult in good health. The V gene is TRBV30, the J gene TRBJ1-5; 7 nucleotides align to TRBD1. Sequenced here: peripheral blood, sampled on day 0 of AZD1222 vaccination. The DNA of the CDR3 is TGTGCCTGGAGTACGGCAGGGGGTCAGCCCCAGCATTTT. It codes for CAWSTAGGQPQHF.